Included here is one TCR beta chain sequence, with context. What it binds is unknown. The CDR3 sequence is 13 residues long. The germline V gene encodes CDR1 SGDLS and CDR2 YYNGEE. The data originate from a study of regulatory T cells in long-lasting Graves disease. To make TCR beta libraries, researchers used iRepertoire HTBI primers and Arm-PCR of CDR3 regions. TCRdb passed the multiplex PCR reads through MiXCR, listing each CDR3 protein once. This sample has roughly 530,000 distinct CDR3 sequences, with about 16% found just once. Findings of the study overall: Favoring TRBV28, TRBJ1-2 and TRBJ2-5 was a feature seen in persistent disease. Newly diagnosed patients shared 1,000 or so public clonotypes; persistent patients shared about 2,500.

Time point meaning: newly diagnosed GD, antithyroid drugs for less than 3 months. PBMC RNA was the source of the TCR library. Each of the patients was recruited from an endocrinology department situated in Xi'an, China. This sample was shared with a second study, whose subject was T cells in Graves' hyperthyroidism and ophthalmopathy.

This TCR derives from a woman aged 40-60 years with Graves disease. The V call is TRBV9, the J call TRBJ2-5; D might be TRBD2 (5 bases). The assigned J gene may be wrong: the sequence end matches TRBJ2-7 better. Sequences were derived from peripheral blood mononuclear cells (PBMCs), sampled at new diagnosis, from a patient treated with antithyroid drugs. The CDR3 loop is CASNDGVSYEQYF. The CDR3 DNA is TGTGCCAGCAACGACGGGGTCTCCTACGAGCAGTACTTC.